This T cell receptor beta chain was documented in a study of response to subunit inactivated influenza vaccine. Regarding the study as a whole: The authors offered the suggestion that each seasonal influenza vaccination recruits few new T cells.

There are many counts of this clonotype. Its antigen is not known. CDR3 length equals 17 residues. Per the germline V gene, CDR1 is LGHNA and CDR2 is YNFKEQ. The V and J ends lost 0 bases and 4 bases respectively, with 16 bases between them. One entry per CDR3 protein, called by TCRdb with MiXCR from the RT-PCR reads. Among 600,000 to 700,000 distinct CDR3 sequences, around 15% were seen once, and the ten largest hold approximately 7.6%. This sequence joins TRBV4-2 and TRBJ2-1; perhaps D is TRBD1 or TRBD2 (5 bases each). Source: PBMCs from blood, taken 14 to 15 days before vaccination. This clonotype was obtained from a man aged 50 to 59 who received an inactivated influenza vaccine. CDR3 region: CASSQERSGASYNEQFF. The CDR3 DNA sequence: TGTGCCAGCAGCCAAGAACGTTCCGGGGCCTCGTACAATGAGCAGTTCTTC.